Included here is one TCR beta chain sequence, with context. As yet, its antigen is unknown. This specimen belongs to a study of STAT5B mutations in CD4+ large granular lymphocyte leukemia. On the study more broadly: Among healthy controls, a particular HLA allele went with more CDR3 'QG' motifs. Findings and limits, study-wide: Without putative leukemic clones, patient CD4-sorted repertoires remained more clonal than healthy CD4+ repertoires.

Per the original data handling: The detection floor for productive clonotype frequency was 2.59 x 10-5. Sequenced by immunoSEQ multiplex PCR; TCRdb stores in-frame clones only, minus some. V, J and clone size were drawn from that table, and D and trimming were deduced from the DNA. The sample has about 37,000 clones; roughly nine tenths are singletons. The CDR3 is made up of 16 amino acids. Looked up from germline, CDR1 is MGHRA and CDR2 is YSYEKL. V was shortened by 0 bases and J by 0 bases, with 10 bases between the two germline ends. The receptor was derived from a human donor in good health. The sample consisted of CD4+ T cells from blood buffy coats. The chain uses TRBV4-1 and TRBJ2-3, with D perhaps TRBD2 (6 bases). The DNA of the CDR3 is TGCGCCAGCAGCCAAGATCTCGGAGGGAGCACAGATACGCAGTATTTT. It is translated as CASSQDLGGSTDTQYF.